This passage covers 28 T cell receptor beta chains from one sample sequenced in a study of blood T cell repertoires in COVID-19. Sequenced by immunoSEQ multiplex PCR; TCRdb stores in-frame clones only, minus some. The sample comprises about 220,000 clones, about 84% of which are singletons, and 13% rests with the top ten. The specimen sequenced was peripheral blood. The source is a human donor in a cohort sampled during active COVID-19.

The rearrangement joins TRBV7-2 to TRBJ1-5; 9 positions match TRBD1. V was clipped by 5 bases and J by 2 bases; unmatched bases: 4. This CDR3 is built from 15 residues. The germline V gene has CDR1 SGHTA and CDR2 FQGNSA. CDR3 nucleotides: TGTGCCAGCAGCCCAAGGACAGGGGGCAATCAGCCCCAGCATTTT. Its translation: CASSPRTGGNQPQHF.

The chain carries TRBV7-2 and TRBJ2-5; D call uncertain. CDR1 is SGHTA, CDR2 FQGNSA, per germline. V was clipped by 1 base and J by 4 bases, with 7 bases between them. The CDR3 is made up of 13 amino acids. The CDR3 DNA reads TGTGCCAGCAGCTTAGGAGCACGAGAGACCCAGTACTTC. The encoded protein is CASSLGARETQYF.

The chain combines TRBV6-4 with TRBJ2-2; D perhaps matches TRBD1 (6 bases). The CDR3 is 16 residues long. The ends were cut back, 6 bases at V and 7 bases at J, with 21 bases in the middle. The germline CDR1 and CDR2 sequences are MRHNA and SNTAGT. The chain's CDR3 is CASSPSGTLTGGELFF. The CDR3 nucleotides read TGTGCCAGCAGCCCATCCGGGACACTGACCGGCGGGGAGCTGTTTTTT.

This chain connects TRBV29-1 to TRBJ2-7; D gene unclear. Between the trimmed V and J ends, which lost 4 bases and 3 bases, there was a span of 7 bases. The CDR3 is 11 amino acids. The germline V gene has CDR1 SQVTM and CDR2 ANQGSEA. CDR3 region: CSVGDNYEQYF. The CDR3 DNA sequence: TGCAGCGTTGGAGACAACTACGAGCAGTACTTC.

This clone has a handful of counts. The chain joins TRBV29-1 to TRBJ1-2, with a weak D call TRBD1 (6 bases). The CDR3 has 12 amino acids. Germline loops: CDR1 SQVTM, CDR2 ANQGSEA. The CDR3 is CTQGRGAYGYTF. The CDR3 nucleotides read TGCACCCAGGGGAGGGGAGCCTATGGCTACACCTTC. Full variable domain (outside the CDR3, taken from reference TRBV29-1 and TRBJ1-2): SAVISQKPSRDICQRGTSLTIQCQVDSQVTMMFWYRQQPGQSLTLIATANQGSEATYESGFVIDKFPISRPNLTFSTLTVSNMSPEDSSIYLCTQGRGAYGYTFGSGTRLTVV.

This clone has a handful of counts. This rearrangement joins TRBV7-6 to TRBJ2-5; 7 nucleotides agree with TRBD1. The CDR3 has 14 residues. V gave up 5 bases and J gave up 5 bases; unmatched junction bases: 8. Germline values: CDR1 SGHVS, CDR2 FNYEAQ. In DNA, the CDR3 is TGTGCCAGCAGCCTGACAGGGATTTTGGAGACCCAGTACTTC. This sequence encodes CASSLTGILETQYF.

The V gene is TRBV7-9, the J gene TRBJ2-2; the match to TRBD1 covers 8 bases. V lost 4 bases and J lost 1; bases outside the gene matches: 5. The CDR3 covers 16 residues. CDR1 is SEHNR and CDR2 is FQNEAQ in the germline V gene (reference sequence). The chain's CDR3 is CASSSRQGWNTGELFF. The DNA of the CDR3 is TGTGCCAGCAGCTCCCGACAGGGGTGGAACACCGGGGAGCTGTTTTTT. Full variable domain (outside the CDR3, taken from reference TRBV7-9 and TRBJ2-2): DTGVSQNPRHKITKRGQNVTFRCDPISEHNRLYWYRQTLGQGPEFLTYFQNEAQLEKSRLLSDRFSAERPKGSFSTLEIQRTEQGDSAMYLCASSSRQGWNTGELFFGEGSRLTVL.

DNA of the CDR3: TGCGCCAGCAGCTTGGGGTCTAGGGGTCTCTATGGCTACACCTTC. It translates to CASSLGSRGLYGYTF. This sequence joins TRBV5-1 and TRBJ1-2; TRBD1 might be the D (5 bases). Per germline, CDR1 SGHRS and CDR2 YFSETQ. Deletions cut 0 bases from V and 4 bases from J, with 13 bases between. CDR3 length equals 15 residues.

A word on this clone: One end of the junction is discordant with germline, which a read error may explain. This chain connects TRBV7-7 to TRBJ2-5; the D gene is possibly TRBD2 (6 bases). Germline assignment: CDR1 SSHAT and CDR2 FNYEAQ (reference sequence). The CDR3 runs to 13 residues. The CDR3 sequence: CASSALALETQYF. The CDR3 DNA reads as TGTGCTAGCAGCGCCCTAGCGCTGGAGACCCAGTACTTC.

V and J are TRBV5-1 and TRBJ2-1, with 10 bases fitting TRBD1. V was clipped by 5 bases and J by 4 bases; unmatched bases: 3. The CDR3 length is 14 residues. Germline values: CDR1 SGHRS, CDR2 YFSETQ. This CDR3 reads CASSWTGGYNEQFF. The CDR3 nucleotides are TGCGCCAGCAGTTGGACAGGGGGGTACAATGAGCAGTTCTTC.

The chain has TRBV19 and TRBJ1-5; 7 bases align to TRBD1. The J segment lost 4 bases and the V segment lost 1 base, leaving 4 bases of the junction unmatched. The CDR3 is 15 amino acids. Germline V CDR1 and CDR2: LNHDA, SQIVND (reference sequence). The CDR3 loop reads CASSIGDRANQPQHF. The CDR3 nucleotides are TGTGCCAGTAGTATAGGGGACAGAGCGAATCAGCCCCAGCATTTT.

V usage is TRBV10-3 and J usage is TRBJ2-2; the D gene is possibly TRBD2 (5 bases). This CDR3 comprises 14 residues. V was shortened by 7 bases and J by 7 bases, with 16 bases between the two germline ends. Per germline, CDR1 ENHRY and CDR2 SYGVKD. The CDR3 nucleotides are TGTGCCATCACGGCCGGGGTTAAAGTCGGGGAGCTGTTTTTT. Translating it yields CAITAGVKVGELFF.

J is TRBJ2-1 and V is TRBV11-3, with 11 bases aligning to TRBD2. V lost 1 base and J lost 9; bases outside the gene matches: 2. From germline, CDR1 is SGHNT and CDR2 YENEEA. The CDR3 spans 14 residues. As DNA, the CDR3 is TGTGCCAGCAGCTTAGGCCTAGCGGGGGGTGAGCAGTTCTTC. Its translation: CASSLGLAGGEQFF.

This clone appeared a few times. The chain recombines TRBV4-1 with TRBJ2-1, with 7 bases aligning to TRBD2. This CDR3 has 17 amino acids. The V gene's germline CDR1 is MGHRA and CDR2 YSYEKL. V gave up 1 base and J gave up 0 bases; unmatched junction bases: 6. CDR3 sequence (DNA): TGCGCCAGCAGCCAAGGGGGGGGTAGGAGCTCCTACAATGAGCAGTTCTTC. This translates into CASSQGGGRSSYNEQFF.

The V call is TRBV15, the J call TRBJ2-1; 7 nucleotides match TRBD2. The CDR3 sequence is 14 residues long. Germline CDR1 LNHNV, CDR2 YYDKDF (reference sequence). V trimming: 10 bases; J trimming: 6 bases; junction bases outside the gene matches: 12. The CDR3 DNA sequence: TGTGCCATCAAGGGGTCGTGGGAGGGCAATGAGCAGTTCTTC. It encodes CAIKGSWEGNEQFF.

The chain carries TRBV9 and TRBJ2-5; D unresolved. Germline values: CDR1 SGDLS, CDR2 YYNGEE. This CDR3 region has 11 residues. Trimming removed 3 bases at V and 4 bases at J, with 4 bases between. The CDR3 region is CASSAGETQYF. The CDR3 DNA sequence: TGTGCCAGCAGCGCCGGAGAGACCCAGTACTTC.

V and J are TRBV25-1 and TRBJ2-2, with D maybe TRBD1 (5 bases). The CDR3 totals 18 residues. In germline, CDR1 is MGHDK, CDR2 SYGVNS. Trimming stripped 4 bases from V and 0 bases from J, with 18 bases between. The CDR3, as DNA: TGTGCCAGCAGTGCCTCCCTCGGGCAGGGCCCGAACACCGGGGAGCTGTTTTTT. It encodes CASSASLGQGPNTGELFF.

V gene TRBV28 combines with J gene TRBJ1-5; 9 nucleotides match TRBD1. CDR1 MDHEN and CDR2 SYDVKM come from the germline V gene. Trimming cost V 4 bases and J 2 bases; bases outside gene matches: 3. The CDR3 consists of 15 residues. The CDR3, as DNA: TGTGCCAGCAGTTCCGGGGACAGGGGCAATCAGCCCCAGCATTTT. Its translation is CASSSGDRGNQPQHF.

V is TRBV28 and J is TRBJ2-7; D is possibly TRBD2 (5 bases). Germline V gene lookup returns CDR1 MDHEN and CDR2 SYDVKM. CDR3 length equals 14 residues. The germline V and J ends were trimmed by 5 bases and 6 bases, with 17 bases remaining between them. CDR3 coding DNA: TGTGCCAGCAGTCTTCCCGGGAAAAGCCCCGAGCAGTACTTC. As protein: CASSLPGKSPEQYF.

The J gene is TRBJ1-1, the V gene TRBV11-2; unclear D gene. Germline V gene data show CDR1 as SGHAT and CDR2 as FQNNGV. The V and J ends lost 5 bases and 5 bases respectively, with 15 bases between them. The CDR3 is made up of 14 amino acids. The CDR3 nucleotides are TGTGCCAGCAGCCCTTGGGAGGGTGGGACTGAAGCTTTCTTT. It is translated as CASSPWEGGTEAFF.

This sequence joins TRBV7-8 and TRBJ2-7, with 10 bases lining up with TRBD1. Germline V lookup: CDR1 SGHVS, CDR2 FQNEAQ. V lost 1 base and J lost 6; bases outside the gene matches: 9. CDR3 length: 16 residues. This CDR3 is CASSLGAGTGVSEQYF. CDR3 in DNA: TGTGCCAGCAGCTTAGGGGCCGGGACAGGGGTAAGCGAGCAGTACTTC.

The chain joins TRBV2 to TRBJ2-5; 9 bases are a match to TRBD2. V shed 4 bases, J shed 2 bases, and the junction held 2 bases outside the gene matches. CDR3 length equals 14 residues. The germline CDR1 and CDR2 sequences are SNHLY and FYNNEI. CDR3 coding DNA: TGTGCCAGCAGTGTACTAGCGGGTCAAGAGACCCAGTACTTC. Its translation: CASSVLAGQETQYF.

The J gene is TRBJ1-1, the V gene TRBV3-1 (or the pseudogene TRBV3-2), with D unclear. The CDR3 extends over 14 amino acids. Germline V gene data show CDR1 as LGHDT and CDR2 as YNNKEL (reference sequence). V was pared by 1 base and J by 2 bases, with 8 bases between. The CDR3 DNA follows: TGTGCCAGCAGCCAAGTTTGGGCCAACACTGAAGCTTTCTTT. It encodes CASSQVWANTEAFF.

The rearrangement joins TRBV5-1 to TRBJ2-7, with a weak D call TRBD2 (6 bases). Germline CDR1 and CDR2: SGHRS and YFSETQ. Trimming took off 5 bases at V and 2 bases at J, with 14 bases between the two ends. The CDR3 runs 14 residues. CDR3 nucleotide sequence: TGCGCCAGCAGGACGACCGGGGGAACCTACGAGCAGTACTTC. This encodes CASRTTGGTYEQYF. Variable domain in full (rest from reference TRBV5-1 and TRBJ2-7): KAGVTQTPRYLIKTRGQQVTLSCSPISGHRSVSWYQQTPGQGLQFLFEYFSETQRNKGNFPGRFSGRQFSNSRSEMNVSTLELGDSALYLCASRTTGGTYEQYFGPGTRLTVT.

A single count supports this clone. J is TRBJ2-4 and V is TRBV28, with D tentatively TRBD1 (6 bases). Germline values: CDR1 MDHEN, CDR2 SYDVKM. This CDR3 is 15 amino acids long. Trimming stripped 6 bases from V and 1 base from J, with 13 bases between. The CDR3 nucleotides read TGTGCCAGCAGCCGTGAGCAGGGGGCCAAAAACATTCAGTACTTC. This codes for CASSREQGAKNIQYF.

This chain links TRBV11-2 with TRBJ2-1; 8 bases agree with TRBD2. Trimming took 5 bases from V and 3 from J; bases not matched to a gene: 6. CDR3 length: 15 amino acids. CDR1 is SGHAT, CDR2 FQNNGV, per germline. The CDR3 sequence: CASSPLREVYNEQFF. CDR3 DNA: TGTGCCAGCAGCCCCTTGCGGGAGGTCTACAATGAGCAGTTCTTC.

This sequence joins TRBV5-1 and TRBJ2-2, with D possibly matching TRBD1 (6 bases). This CDR3 is built from 17 residues. Germline V gene lookup returns CDR1 SGHRS and CDR2 YFSETQ. Trimming left V 3 bases short and J 1 base short, with 16 bases between. The CDR3 region has the DNA TGCGCCAGCAGCTCACAGGGAAAAATACTGAACACCGGGGAGCTGTTTTTT. As protein: CASSSQGKILNTGELFF.

V gene TRBV4-3 combines with J gene TRBJ1-1; D remains ambiguous. V was clipped by 3 bases and J by 9 bases, with 11 bases between them. This CDR3 is 12 amino acids long. Germline-derived CDR1 and CDR2 are LGHNA and YSLEER. CDR3 in DNA: TGCGCCAGCAGCCAGGGCAGAGAGCAAGCTTTCTTT. Encoded protein: CASSQGREQAFF.